Listed here are 3 T cell receptor beta chains from one sample, sequenced in a study of T-cell reconstitution after alpha-beta-depleted transplantation in children. Preparation of the TCRbeta library involved a method that used unique molecular identifiers. Via MiXCR, TCRdb re-called the PCR reads, giving one row per CDR3 protein. The sample shows about 980,000 distinct CDR3 sequences, 25% to 30% of them seen only once. The material was PBMCs, mostly from graft donor cells, obtained 360 days after TCRalphabeta/CD19-depleted stem cell transplant. The receptors were sampled from a boy under two years old who had a stem cell transplant for SCID, so the T cells may come from the graft donor.

The CDR3, as DNA: TGTGCCAGCAGTGAAAGGGGCCCGATATCAAGTCCAGCCAAAAACATTCAGTACTTC. Protein: CASSERGPISSPAKNIQYF. This sequence joins TRBV2 and TRBJ2-4; weak D call: TRBD1 (5 bases). The length of the CDR3 is 19 residues. The V end was cut by 2 bases, the J end by 0 bases, with 20 bases between. Germline CDR1 and CDR2: SNHLY and FYNNEI. The full variable domain, completed using reference TRBV2 and TRBJ2-4, is EPEVTQTPSHQVTQMGQEVILRCVPISNHLYFYWYRQILGQKVEFLVSFYNNEISEKSEIFDDQFSVERPDGSNFTLKIRSTKLEDSAMYFCASSERGPISSPAKNIQYFGAGTRLSVL.

V gene TRBV3-1 combines with J gene TRBJ1-1; D unresolved. From germline, CDR1 is LGHDT and CDR2 YNNKEL (reference sequence). V was clipped by 4 bases and J by 5 bases, with 11 bases between them. CDR3 length: 13 residues. CDR3 loop: CASSRQAGTEAFF. CDR3 nucleotides: TGTGCCAGCAGCCGCCAGGCGGGGACTGAAGCTTTCTTT.

The V gene is TRBV29-1, the J gene TRBJ1-1, with D unclear. Deletions cut 4 bases from V and 0 bases from J, with 9 bases between. Germline CDR1 SQVTM, CDR2 ANQGSEA. This CDR3 comprises 13 residues. CDR3 bases: TGCAGCGTTGGCGTGATACTGAACACTGAAGCTTTCTTT. Its protein product is CSVGVILNTEAFF.